This T cell receptor beta chain was profiled in a study of CD8 T cells in ankylosing spondylitis. This clonotype appeared a single time. The antigen is not known. MiXCR, applied by TCRdb to the 5' RACE reads, yields one record per CDR3 protein. The table lists about 96,000 distinct CDR3 sequences, 27% of them singletons. Study-wide findings and caveats: Prior work had noted some motif variants in reactive arthritis blood and synovial fluid. Seemingly characteristic of ankylosing spondylitis blood was a TCR beta motif consisting of about 8 highly homologous variants.

Trimming stripped 4 bases from V and 4 bases from J, with 14 bases between. This CDR3 has 14 amino acids. Germline CDR1 and CDR2: SGHKS and YYEKEE (reference sequence). Sequencing input: blood, either unsorted or a sorted T cell fraction (not recorded which). The receptor comes from a male donor with ankylosing spondylitis or in good health (not recorded which). The J gene is TRBJ1-2, the V gene TRBV5-5; D gene unclear. This CDR3 reads CASSLPDGIYGYTF. CDR3 coding DNA: TGTGCCAGCAGCCTACCGGACGGGATCTATGGCTACACCTTC.